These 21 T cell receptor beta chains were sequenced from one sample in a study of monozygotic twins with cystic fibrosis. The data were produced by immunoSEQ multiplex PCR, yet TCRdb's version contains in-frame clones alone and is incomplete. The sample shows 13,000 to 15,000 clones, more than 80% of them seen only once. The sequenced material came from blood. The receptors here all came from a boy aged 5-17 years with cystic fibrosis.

For the CDR3, the DNA is TGTGCCAGCAGCTTAGTAGGGGCGGTTCAAGAGACCCAGTACTTC. It encodes CASSLVGAVQETQYF. The chain couples TRBV7-2 to TRBJ2-5; a possible D gene is TRBD1 (5 bases). The germline V gene encodes CDR1 SGHTA and CDR2 FQGNSA. V dropped 1 base and J dropped 2 bases, with 11 bases sitting between them. This CDR3 has 15 amino acids.

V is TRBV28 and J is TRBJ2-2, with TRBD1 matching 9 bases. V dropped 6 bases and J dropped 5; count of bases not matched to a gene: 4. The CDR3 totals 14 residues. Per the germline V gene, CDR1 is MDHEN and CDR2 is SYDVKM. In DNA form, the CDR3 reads TGTGCCAGCAGGAGACAGGGGGTGACCGGGGAGCTGTTTTTT. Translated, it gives CASRRQGVTGELFF.

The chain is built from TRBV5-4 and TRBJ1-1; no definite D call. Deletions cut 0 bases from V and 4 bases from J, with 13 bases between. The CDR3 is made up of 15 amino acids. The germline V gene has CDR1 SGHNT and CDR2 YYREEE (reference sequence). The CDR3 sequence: CASSLVVGSATEAFF. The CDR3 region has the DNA TGTGCCAGCAGCTTGGTGGTAGGGTCGGCCACTGAAGCTTTCTTT. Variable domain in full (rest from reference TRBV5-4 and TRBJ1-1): ETGVTQSPTHLIKTRGQQVTLRCSSQSGHNTVSWYQQALGQGPQFIFQYYREEENGRGNFPPRFSGLQFPNYSSELNVNALELDDSALYLCASSLVVGSATEAFFGQGTRLTVV.

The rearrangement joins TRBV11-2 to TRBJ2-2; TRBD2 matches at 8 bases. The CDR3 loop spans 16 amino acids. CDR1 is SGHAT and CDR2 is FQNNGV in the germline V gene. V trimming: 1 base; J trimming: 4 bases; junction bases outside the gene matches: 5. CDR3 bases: TGTGCCAGCAGCTTAGTCTTACTAGCGGCCACCGGGGAGCTGTTTTTT. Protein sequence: CASSLVLLAATGELFF.

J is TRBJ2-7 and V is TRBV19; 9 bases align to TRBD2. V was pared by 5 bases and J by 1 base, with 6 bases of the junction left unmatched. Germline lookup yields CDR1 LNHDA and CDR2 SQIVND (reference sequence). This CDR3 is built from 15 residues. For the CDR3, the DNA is TGTGCCAGTAGTGGTGGTAGCGGGGGATCCTACGAGCAGTACTTC. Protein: CASSGGSGGSYEQYF.

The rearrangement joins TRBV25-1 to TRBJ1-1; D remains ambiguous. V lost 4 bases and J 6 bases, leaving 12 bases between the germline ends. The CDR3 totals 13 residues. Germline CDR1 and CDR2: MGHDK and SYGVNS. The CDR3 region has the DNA TGTGCCAGCAGTGTGGTTGAAGGATCTGAAGCTTTCTTT. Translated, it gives CASSVVEGSEAFF.

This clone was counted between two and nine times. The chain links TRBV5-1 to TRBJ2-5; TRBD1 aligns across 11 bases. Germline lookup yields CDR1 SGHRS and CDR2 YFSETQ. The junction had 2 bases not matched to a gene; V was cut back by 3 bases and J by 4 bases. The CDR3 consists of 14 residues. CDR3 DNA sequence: TGCGCCAGCAGCTGGGGGACAGGGGGAGAGACCCAGTACTTC. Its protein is CASSWGTGGETQYF.

Written as DNA, the CDR3 is TGTGCCAGCAGCCAAGTTGCTAGCGGGAGGGCCTCCGCCGGGGAGCTGTTTTTT. This gives the protein CASSQVASGRASAGELFF. The V and J genes are TRBV4-2 and TRBJ2-2, with 12 bases aligning to TRBD2. After removal of 1 base from V and 6 bases from J, the junction contained 9 bases not matched to a gene. From germline, CDR1 is LGHNA and CDR2 YNFKEQ. This CDR3 comprises 18 residues.

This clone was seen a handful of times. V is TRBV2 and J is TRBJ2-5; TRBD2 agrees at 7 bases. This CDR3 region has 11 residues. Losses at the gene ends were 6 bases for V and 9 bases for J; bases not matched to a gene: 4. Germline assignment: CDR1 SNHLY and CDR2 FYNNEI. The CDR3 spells CASSTLAAQYF. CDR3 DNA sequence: TGTGCCAGCAGCACCCTAGCGGCCCAGTACTTC.

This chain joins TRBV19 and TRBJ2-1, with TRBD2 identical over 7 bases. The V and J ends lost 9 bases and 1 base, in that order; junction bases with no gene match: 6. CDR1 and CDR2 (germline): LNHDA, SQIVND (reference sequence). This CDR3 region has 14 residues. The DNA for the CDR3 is TGTGCCAGCTGGAGCGGGGAATCCTACAATGAGCAGTTCTTC. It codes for CASWSGESYNEQFF.

The CDR3 region is CASSFYGIWTEAFF. The CDR3 coding sequence is TGTGCCAGCAGTTTTTACGGCATCTGGACTGAAGCTTTCTTT. The V gene is TRBV27, the J gene TRBJ1-1; D gene unclear. The CDR3 consists of 14 residues. Germline V gene data show CDR1 as MNHEY and CDR2 as SMNVEV (reference sequence). V dropped 3 bases and J dropped 5 bases, with 13 bases sitting between them.

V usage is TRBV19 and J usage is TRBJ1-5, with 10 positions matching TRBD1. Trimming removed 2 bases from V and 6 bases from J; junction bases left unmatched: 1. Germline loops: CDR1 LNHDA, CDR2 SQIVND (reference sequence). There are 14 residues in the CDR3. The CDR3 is CASSIRDRGQPQHF. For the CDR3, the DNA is TGTGCCAGTAGTATAAGGGACAGGGGTCAGCCCCAGCATTTT.

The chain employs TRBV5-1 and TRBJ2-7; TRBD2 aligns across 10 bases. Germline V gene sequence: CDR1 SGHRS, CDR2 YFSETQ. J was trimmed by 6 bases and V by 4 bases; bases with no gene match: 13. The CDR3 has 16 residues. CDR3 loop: CASSQGAGGSNREQYF. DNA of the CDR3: TGCGCCAGCAGCCAAGGAGCGGGAGGGTCCAATCGCGAGCAGTACTTC.

CDR3 protein: CASSVTPWGGSSGANVLTF. The CDR3 nucleotides read TGTGCCAGCAGCGTTACACCGTGGGGAGGGTCCTCTGGGGCCAACGTCCTGACTTTC. This chain connects TRBV9 to TRBJ2-6; 7 bases agree with TRBD2. CDR1 and CDR2 (germline): SGDLS, YYNGEE. Germline trimming cut 2 bases from V and 0 bases from J; bases unmatched to any gene: 11. The CDR3 sequence is 19 residues long.

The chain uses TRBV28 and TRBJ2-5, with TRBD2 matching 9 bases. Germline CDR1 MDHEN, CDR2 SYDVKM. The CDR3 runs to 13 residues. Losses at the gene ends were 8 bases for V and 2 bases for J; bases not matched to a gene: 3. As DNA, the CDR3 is TGTGCCAGCGAAACTAGCGGGCAAGAGACCCAGTACTTC. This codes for CASETSGQETQYF.

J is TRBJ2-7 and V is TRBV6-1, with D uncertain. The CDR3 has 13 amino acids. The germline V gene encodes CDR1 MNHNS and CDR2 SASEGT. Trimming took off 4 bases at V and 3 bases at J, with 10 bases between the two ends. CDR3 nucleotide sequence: TGTGCCAGCAGTGTTGGACCCTACTACGAGCAGTACTTC. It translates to CASSVGPYYEQYF.

CDR3 sequence reads: CASSYWGDRRNTIYF. The CDR3 bases are TGTGCCAGCAGTTACTGGGGGGACAGAAGAAACACCATATATTTT. The J gene is TRBJ1-3, the V gene TRBV6-6, with 7 nucleotides matching TRBD1. The CDR3 spans 15 residues. Looked up from germline, CDR1 is MNHNY and CDR2 is SVGAGI (reference sequence). With V trimmed by 1 base and J by 5 bases, 5 bases remained unmatched.

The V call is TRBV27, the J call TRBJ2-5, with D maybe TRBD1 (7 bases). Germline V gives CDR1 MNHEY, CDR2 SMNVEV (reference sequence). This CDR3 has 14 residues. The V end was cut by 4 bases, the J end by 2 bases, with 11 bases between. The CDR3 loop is CASSSQGGQETQYF. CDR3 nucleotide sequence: TGTGCCAGCAGTTCGCAGGGGGGACAAGAGACCCAGTACTTC.

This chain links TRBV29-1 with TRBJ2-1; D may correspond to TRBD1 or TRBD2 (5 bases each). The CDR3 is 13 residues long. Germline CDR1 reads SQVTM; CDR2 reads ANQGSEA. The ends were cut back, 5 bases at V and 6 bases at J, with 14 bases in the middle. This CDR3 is CSVLAGSFNEQFF. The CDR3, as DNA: TGCAGCGTTCTGGCAGGGAGTTTCAATGAGCAGTTCTTC.

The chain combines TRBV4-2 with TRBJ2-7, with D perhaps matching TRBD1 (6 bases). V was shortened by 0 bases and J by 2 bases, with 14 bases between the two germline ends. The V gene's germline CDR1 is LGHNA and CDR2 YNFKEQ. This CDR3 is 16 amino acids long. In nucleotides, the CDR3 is TGTGCCAGCAGCCAAGAATATCGGGCAGGGGCCTACGAGCAGTACTTC. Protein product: CASSQEYRAGAYEQYF.

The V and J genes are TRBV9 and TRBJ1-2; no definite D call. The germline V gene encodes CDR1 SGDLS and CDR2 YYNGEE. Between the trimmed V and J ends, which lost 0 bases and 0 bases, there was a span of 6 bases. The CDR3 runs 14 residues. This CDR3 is CASSVAAANYGYTF. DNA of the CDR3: TGTGCCAGCAGCGTAGCGGCAGCTAACTATGGCTACACCTTC.